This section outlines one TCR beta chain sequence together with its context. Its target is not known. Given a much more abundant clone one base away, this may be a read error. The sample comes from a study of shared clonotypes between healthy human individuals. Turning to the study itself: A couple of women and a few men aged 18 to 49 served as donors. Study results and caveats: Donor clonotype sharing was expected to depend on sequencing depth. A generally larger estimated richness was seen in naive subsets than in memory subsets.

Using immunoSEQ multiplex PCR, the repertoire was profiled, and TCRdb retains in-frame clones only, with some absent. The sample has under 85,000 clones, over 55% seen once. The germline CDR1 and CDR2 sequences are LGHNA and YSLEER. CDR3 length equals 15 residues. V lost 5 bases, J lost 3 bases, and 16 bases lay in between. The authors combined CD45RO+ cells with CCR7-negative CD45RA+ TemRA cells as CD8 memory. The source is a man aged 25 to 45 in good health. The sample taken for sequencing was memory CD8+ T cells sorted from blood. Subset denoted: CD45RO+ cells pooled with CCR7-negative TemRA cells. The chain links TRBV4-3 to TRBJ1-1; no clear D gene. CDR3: CASSLLLTMDTEAFF. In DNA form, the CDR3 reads TGCGCCAGCAGCTTATTGCTGACTATGGACACTGAAGCTTTCTTT.